Each of the 10 T cell receptor beta chains below was sequenced from the same sample in a study of T cells after posttransplantation cyclophosphamide. The naive gate required viable CD3+CD4+ or CD3+CD8+ cells with CCR7+CD45RA+CD45RO-CD95-CD27+CD28+ phenotype. Sequencing used immunoSEQ multiplex PCR; TCRdb keeps in-frame clones, though not all of them. Among about 16,000 clones listed, less than 95% were seen once. Specimen: naive CD4+ T cells sorted from blood. Every receptor here comes from a woman aged 45-65 years in good health and a related stem cell transplant donor.

The chain carries TRBV6-1 and TRBJ1-1, with D possibly matching TRBD1 (6 bases). The germline V and J ends were trimmed by 5 bases and 8 bases, with 12 bases remaining between them. Germline V gives CDR1 MNHNS, CDR2 SASEGT. The CDR3 contains 12 residues. CDR3 nucleotide sequence: TGTGCCAGCAGTTATCACGGACAGGAAGCTTTCTTT. It is translated as CASSYHGQEAFF.

A word on this clone: An end of the junction does not agree with germline; a read error may underlie this. CDR3 nucleotides: TGTGCCAGCAGTTACTCGCGTACCTCCAACGAGCAGTACTTC. As protein: CASSYSRTSNEQYF. V is TRBV6-6 and J is TRBJ2-7, with no clear D. The CDR3 length is 14 residues. CDR1 is MNHNY, CDR2 SVGAGI, per germline (reference sequence).

The chain combines TRBV29-1 with TRBJ2-7; the match to TRBD1 covers 7 bases. CDR3 length: 13 amino acids. The germline gives CDR1 SQVTM, CDR2 ANQGSEA. J was trimmed by 1 base and V by 4 bases; bases with no gene match: 4. CDR3 nucleotide sequence: TGCAGCGTTGCGGGACAGCTATCCTACGAGCAGTACTTC. Protein product: CSVAGQLSYEQYF.

As regards this clone: It is likely a read error, because the conserved phenylalanine at the end of the CDR3 is missing. J is TRBJ2-2 and V is TRBV5-4; TRBD1 is a possible D gene (6 bases). Germline values: CDR1 SGHNT, CDR2 YYREEE (reference sequence). CDR3 length: 13 amino acids. V was shortened by 4 bases and J by 6 bases, with 10 bases between the two germline ends. The CDR3 region has the DNA TGTGCCAGCAGCGAAGACAGGCCCGGGGAGCTGTTTCTT. Residues: CASSEDRPGELFL.

The CDR3 nucleotides are TGTGCCAGCTCACCGGAGAGGAACACTGAAGCTTTCTTT. Translated, it gives CASSPERNTEAFF. The chain joins TRBV18 to TRBJ1-1; D remains unclear. The CDR3 is 13 amino acids. Germline lookup yields CDR1 KGHSH and CDR2 LQKENI. The V gene lost 3 bases and the J gene lost 1 base, with 6 bases spanning the gap.

The V call is TRBV5-4, the J call TRBJ1-4; weak D call: TRBD1 (5 bases). The V and J ends lost 4 bases and 2 bases respectively, with 15 bases between them. The CDR3 is 16 residues long. Per germline, CDR1 SGHNT and CDR2 YYREEE (reference sequence). The CDR3 reads CASSNHGGGTNEKLFF. The CDR3 nucleotides read TGTGCCAGCAGCAACCATGGGGGGGGGACTAATGAAAAACTGTTTTTT. The entire variable domain, with the rest obtained from reference TRBV5-4 and TRBJ1-4, is as follows: ETGVTQSPTHLIKTRGQQVTLRCSSQSGHNTVSWYQQALGQGPQFIFQYYREEENGRGNFPPRFSGLQFPNYSSELNVNALELDDSALYLCASSNHGGGTNEKLFFGSGTQLSVL.

This chain links TRBV15 with TRBJ2-1; 11 bases agree with TRBD2. CDR1 is LNHNV, CDR2 YYDKDF, per germline (reference sequence). The V segment lost 3 bases and the J segment 0 bases; nucleotides outside the gene matches: 1. The CDR3 contains 16 residues. CDR3 sequence reads: CATSRGLAASYNEQFF. CDR3 bases: TGTGCCACCAGCAGGGGACTAGCGGCCTCCTACAATGAGCAGTTCTTC.

V gene TRBV28 combines with J gene TRBJ1-2; tentative D call: TRBD1 (5 bases). The V gene's germline CDR1 is MDHEN and CDR2 SYDVKM. This CDR3 is 14 amino acids long. V shed 8 bases and J shed 2 bases, with 15 bases lying between them. CDR3 coding DNA: TGTGCCAGCGTGGACGGGGGTTTCAACTATGGCTACACCTTC. It is translated as CASVDGGFNYGYTF.

This clone appeared a single time. The chain employs TRBV30 and TRBJ2-1, with D tentatively TRBD2 (6 bases). This CDR3 contains 17 residues. Trimming took off 3 bases at V and 0 bases at J, with 18 bases between the two ends. CDR1 and CDR2 (germline): GTSNPN, SVGIG (reference sequence). CDR3 bases: TGTGCCTGGAGGGGGACTTCCCAACTACGCTCCTACAATGAGCAGTTCTTC. The encoded protein is CAWRGTSQLRSYNEQFF.

The chain has TRBV7-3 and TRBJ2-1; D is possibly TRBD2 (6 bases). CDR3 size: 14 residues. V dropped 3 bases and J dropped 4 bases, with 10 bases sitting between them. CDR1 is SGHTA, CDR2 FQGTGA, per germline. DNA for the CDR3: TGTGCCAGCAGCTTTCGCGGGAATTACAATGAGCAGTTCTTC. This encodes CASSFRGNYNEQFF.